These 31 T cell receptor beta chains came from one sample sequenced in a study of breast tumors, draining lymph nodes, adjacent tissues. Via MiXCR, TCRdb re-called the multiplex PCR reads, giving one row per CDR3 protein. This table has some 230,000 distinct CDR3 sequences, less than 45% appearing once. Breast cancer patients provided tissue from their axillary draining lymph nodes. Sample: axillary lymph node tissue. The receptors originated from a female donor with breast cancer. Some clones in this sample may be carry-over from other donors' samples.

In this sample, this clonotype turned up many times. The CDR3 DNA reads as TGCAGTGCTAGACCTGGACAGGGCAATCAGCCCCAGCATTTT. It specifies CSARPGQGNQPQHF. This chain uses TRBV20-1 with TRBJ1-5, with 7 positions matching TRBD1. Trimming cost V 2 bases and J 2 bases; bases outside gene matches: 3. In germline, CDR1 is DFQATT, CDR2 SNEGSKA (reference sequence). The CDR3 covers 14 residues.

This clonotype was seen ten or more times. The CDR3 here is CASSFNEGSAEQFF. The DNA of the CDR3 is TGTGCCAGCAGCTTCAACGAGGGGTCCGCTGAGCAGTTCTTC. This sequence joins TRBV7-2 and TRBJ2-1, with D possibly being TRBD1 or TRBD2 (5 bases each). Looked up from germline, CDR1 is SGHTA and CDR2 is FQGNSA. CDR3 length: 14 residues. V shed 3 bases and J shed 9 bases, with 15 bases lying between them.

With regard to this clonotype: Since a much larger clone is just one base distant, this may be a read error. The genes are TRBV4-1 and TRBJ1-5; 7 bases fit TRBD1. The CDR3 contains 15 residues. CDR1 is MGHRA and CDR2 is YSYEKL in the germline V gene. The CDR3 nucleotides are TGCGCCGGCAGCCACCGACAGGGAGACGGGCAGCCCCAGCATTTT. It is translated as CAGSHRQGDGQPQHF.

This chain connects TRBV20-1 to TRBJ1-2; the D is unclear. The V end lost 0 bases, the J end lost 4 bases, and 6 bases lay between the germline ends. The CDR3 loop spans 12 amino acids. Germline CDR1 reads DFQATT; CDR2 reads SNEGSKA (reference sequence). In nucleotides, the CDR3 is TGCAGTGCTAGAGACCCGACCTATGGCTACACCTTC. This sequence encodes CSARDPTYGYTF.

This clonotype was recorded at least ten times. A much bigger clone sits one base away, suggesting this may be a read error. The chain employs TRBV7-9 and TRBJ2-5; 9 bases agree with TRBD1. This CDR3 contains 15 residues. Germline V gene data show CDR1 as SEHNR and CDR2 as FQNEAQ (reference sequence). The CDR3 bases are TGTGCCAGCAGCGCGAACAGGGGGCGCGGGGAGACCCAGCACTTC. Translation: CASSANRGRGETQHF.

In its sample, this clonotype was seen many times. The rearrangement links TRBV5-1 to TRBJ2-7; D is unresolved. V dropped 4 bases and J dropped 4 bases, with 12 bases sitting between them. CDR3 length equals 13 residues. Germline CDR1 is SGHRS and CDR2 is YFSETQ. This CDR3 is CASSRTASYEQYF. CDR3 sequence (DNA): TGCGCCAGCAGCCGAACTGCCTCTTACGAGCAGTACTTC.

This clonotype has ten or more counts. The rearrangement links TRBV12-5 to TRBJ2-5; 16 bases align to TRBD2. The germline V gene has CDR1 LGHNT and CDR2 FRNRAP. The V segment lost 6 bases and the J segment 5 bases; nucleotides outside the gene matches: 3. This CDR3 is 15 amino acids long. The CDR3: CASGGTSGGAETQYF. In DNA, the CDR3 is TGTGCTAGTGGGGGGACTAGCGGGGGGGCGGAGACCCAGTACTTC.

In regard to this clonotype: It is likely a read error, because the conserved phenylalanine at the end of the CDR3 is missing. The limits of the CDR3 on the DNA are not certain, so only TCRdb's listed CDR3 is given. The chain employs TRBV10-1 and TRBJ2-7; TRBD2, the table's D call, lacks a check against the DNA. The CDR3 has 9 amino acids, counting both end residues. From germline, CDR1 is WNHNN and CDR2 SYGVQD (reference sequence). The CDR3 region is CASSEGLAG.

About this clonotype itself: Mismatch with germline at one junction end may stem from a read error. The chain joins TRBV10-2 to TRBJ2-5; 8 nucleotides match TRBD1. The length of the CDR3 is 13 residues. Germline-derived CDR1 and CDR2 are WSHSY and SAAADI. The CDR3 nucleotides read TGCGCCAGCAAGGACAGGGAGCTAGAGACCCTGTACTTC. Its protein is CASKDRELETLYF.

This chain uses TRBV15 with TRBJ2-3, with TRBD2 matching 7 bases. The trim removed 0 bases at V and 4 bases at J, leaving 13 bases unmatched. Germline lookup yields CDR1 LNHNV and CDR2 YYDKDF (reference sequence). The CDR3 covers 18 residues. The DNA of the CDR3 is TGTGCCACCAGCAGAGATTTCGAAGGGGCTAGCGGCCCAGATACGCAGTATTTT. Protein sequence: CATSRDFEGASGPDTQYF.

This clonotype was found many times. The chain links TRBV9 to TRBJ2-2; TRBD2 agrees at 10 bases. The length of the CDR3 is 16 residues. Looked up from germline, CDR1 is SGDLS and CDR2 is YYNGEE. J was trimmed by 3 bases and V by 4 bases; bases with no gene match: 6. CDR3 in DNA: TGTGCCAGCAGCCCGAAACTAGCGGGGTACACCGGGGAGCTGTTTTTT. As protein: CASSPKLAGYTGELFF.

The table lists this clonotype with many counts. The chain combines TRBV12-3 or TRBV12-4 with TRBJ2-7; the D is unclear. Trimming stripped 1 base from V and 1 base from J, with 5 bases between. The CDR3 spans 13 residues. This chain's CDR3 is CASSLDRSYEQYF. DNA of the CDR3: TGTGCCAGCAGTTTAGATCGGTCCTACGAGCAGTACTTC.

Worth noting for this clonotype: The junction departs from the called germline gene at one end, perhaps through a read error. The chain couples TRBV6-5 to TRBJ2-6; D could derive from TRBD1 or TRBD2 (5 bases each). CDR3 length: 15 amino acids. Germline V lookup: CDR1 MNHEY, CDR2 SVGAGI. This CDR3 reads CASSYGGSGANVPTF. Written as DNA, the CDR3 is TGTGCCAGCAGTTACGGAGGATCTGGGGCCAACGTCCCGACTTTC.

This clonotype was observed many times. The V gene is TRBV5-4, the J gene TRBJ2-7; TRBD2 is a possible D gene (5 bases). Germline CDR1 is SGHNT and CDR2 is YYREEE (reference sequence). The CDR3 is 11 residues long. V gave up 2 bases and J gave up 5 bases, with 5 bases separating them. The CDR3, as DNA: TGTGCCAGCAGCTTACTAGACGAGCAGTACTTC. It is translated as CASSLLDEQYF.

For this clonotype: The conserved phenylalanine or tryptophan normally closing the CDR3 is absent here, so this likely arose from a read error. The DNA is omitted, as the CDR3 cannot be located on it reliably, and the CDR3 follows TCRdb's listing. This chain joins TRBV19 and TRBJ1-6. Germline V gives CDR1 LNHDA, CDR2 SQIVND (reference sequence). The CDR3 spans 8 amino acids, including both terminal residues. CDR3 sequence reads: CASRLANY.

At least ten counts were recorded for this clonotype. The V gene is TRBV5-1, the J gene TRBJ2-1, with 13 positions matching TRBD2. This CDR3 has 17 residues. Per germline, CDR1 SGHRS and CDR2 YFSETQ. Trimming removed 0 bases from V and 6 bases from J; junction bases left unmatched: 6. The CDR3 DNA sequence: TGCGCCAGCAGCTTGGACTCGGGACTAGCGGGACGCAATGAGCAGTTCTTC. Its translation: CASSLDSGLAGRNEQFF.

A note on this clonotype: A much larger clone sits a single nucleotide away, making a read error possible. Since no conserved phenylalanine or tryptophan closes the CDR3, a read error is the likely cause. The rearrangement joins TRBV10-3 to TRBJ2-5; 10 nucleotides match TRBD2. V was pared by 8 bases and J by 3 bases, with 3 bases of the junction left unmatched. The CDR3 is made up of 13 amino acids. Germline CDR1 ENHRY, CDR2 SYGVKD. DNA of the CDR3: TGTGCCATCGGGCTAGCGGGAGAAGAGACCCAGTACCTC. Translated, it gives CAIGLAGEETQYL.

The sample holds a few counts of this clonotype. The chain combines TRBV28 with TRBJ2-1; possible D gene TRBD2, 5 bases. Looked up from germline, CDR1 is MDHEN and CDR2 is SYDVKM. The CDR3 totals 15 residues. V lost 6 bases and J 0 bases, leaving 12 bases between the germline ends. In nucleotides, the CDR3 is TGTGCCAGCAGGATTAGCGTCTCCTCCTACAATGAGCAGTTCTTC. It translates to CASRISVSSYNEQFF. Full variable domain (rest looked up from reference TRBV28 and TRBJ2-1): DVKVTQSSRYLVKRTGEKVFLECVQDMDHENMFWYRQDPGLGLRLIYFSYDVKMKEKGDIPEGYSVSREKKERFSLILESASTNQTSMYLCASRISVSSYNEQFFGPGTRLTVL.

As to this clonotype: This clone may be a read error of a much larger clone one base away. The V gene is TRBV11-2, the J gene TRBJ2-7; possibly TRBD1 for D (6 bases). Trimming took off 3 bases at V and 12 bases at J, with 18 bases between the two ends. Germline V gene lookup returns CDR1 SGHAT and CDR2 FQNNGV. The CDR3 has 13 residues. The CDR3 nucleotides read TGTGCCAGCAGCTTTTCAGGGGTGGAGTTAGGGTACTTC. Translating it yields CASSFSGVELGYF.

The gene calls are TRBV7-9 and TRBJ2-5; no definite D call. This CDR3 spans 14 amino acids. Germline CDR1 and CDR2: SEHNR and FQNEAQ (reference sequence). With 1 base removed from V and 7 bases from J, the gap between germline ends came to 13 bases. As DNA, the CDR3 is TGTGCCAGCAGCTTAGGGGCGAGTCATGTGACCCAGTACTTC. This gives the protein CASSLGASHVTQYF.

A remark on this clonotype: This may arise from a read error, as a much more abundant clone is one base away. The V gene is TRBV11-2, the J gene TRBJ2-1; 7 bases are shared with TRBD1. This CDR3 is built from 15 residues. Germline V lookup: CDR1 SGHAT, CDR2 FQNNGV. CDR3 region: CASSRRQGHSNEQLF. The CDR3 coding sequence is TGTGCCAGCAGCCGGCGACAGGGACACTCCAATGAGCAGCTCTTC.

Note on this clonotype: Possible read error: a much larger clone is one base away. The gene calls are TRBV6-5 and TRBJ2-3; 7 bases are shared with TRBD2. Per germline, CDR1 MNHEY and CDR2 SVGAGI. The V segment lost 6 bases and the J segment 4 bases; nucleotides outside the gene matches: 10. CDR3 length equals 15 residues. The CDR3 nucleotides read TGTGCCAGCAGGCGCGCTAGCGGACGCGCAGATACGCAGTATTTT. It yields the protein CASRRASGRADTQYF.

This clonotype was counted many times. The rearrangement uses TRBV25-1 and TRBJ2-2, with 7 nucleotides matching TRBD1. This CDR3 is built from 15 residues. The V gene end was trimmed by 0 bases and the J gene end by 4 bases; junction bases not matched to a gene: 2. In germline, CDR1 is MGHDK, CDR2 SYGVNS. The CDR3 DNA is TGTGCCAGCAGTGAATACGCAGGGGGCACCGGGGAGCTGTTTTTT. Encoded protein: CASSEYAGGTGELFF.

This clonotype was picked up many times. This rearrangement joins TRBV7-2 to TRBJ2-7; D gene uncertain. From germline, CDR1 is SGHTA and CDR2 FQGNSA. CDR3 length: 12 amino acids. With 1 base removed from V and 12 bases from J, the gap between germline ends came to 13 bases. The CDR3 here is CASSLVGERRYF. In DNA form, the CDR3 reads TGTGCCAGCAGCTTAGTCGGCGAACGGAGGTACTTC.

This clonotype qualifies as medium-sized. This chain uses TRBV2 with TRBJ1-2; D uncertain. The germline V and J ends were trimmed by 0 bases and 10 bases, with 6 bases remaining between them. CDR1 SNHLY and CDR2 FYNNEI come from the germline V gene. The CDR3 loop spans 11 amino acids. DNA of the CDR3: TGTGCCAGCAGTGAAGCGGTTGACTACACCTTC. This translates into CASSEAVDYTF.

This clonotype has only a few counts. This may come from a read error, since a much larger clone is one base off. This chain connects TRBV20-1 to TRBJ2-7, with D tentatively TRBD2 (5 bases). The length of the CDR3 is 14 residues. Germline V CDR1 and CDR2: DFQATT, SNEGSKA (reference sequence). V lost 5 bases and J 6 bases, leaving 20 bases between the germline ends. CDR3 loop: CSASLGRVPSEQYF. The CDR3 DNA sequence: TGCAGTGCTTCCCTAGGGCGGGTTCCCTCCGAGCAGTACTTC.

J is TRBJ1-2 and V is TRBV29-1; D unresolved. The CDR3 runs to 12 residues. V lost 8 bases and J 1 base, leaving 11 bases between the germline ends. The germline V gene encodes CDR1 SQVTM and CDR2 ANQGSEA. CDR3 loop: CSTQRGNYGYTF. The DNA of the CDR3 is TGCAGCACCCAACGGGGTAACTATGGCTACACCTTC.

This clonotype has a count of ten or more. This chain joins TRBV7-2 and TRBJ2-3; TRBD2 matches 8 bases. Per germline, CDR1 SGHTA and CDR2 FQGNSA. The length of the CDR3 is 16 residues. After removal of 7 bases from V and 5 bases from J, the junction contained 14 bases not matched to a gene. The CDR3 reads CASTMGNSGGGDTQYF. CDR3 sequence (DNA): TGTGCCAGCACTATGGGGAACAGCGGGGGAGGAGATACGCAGTATTTT.

The CDR3 reads CASSLRGGQSYEQYF. The CDR3 nucleotides are TGCGCCAGCAGCTTGAGAGGGGGACAAAGTTACGAGCAGTACTTC. The chain has TRBV5-1 and TRBJ2-7, with D possibly TRBD1 on 6 matching bases. This CDR3 spans 15 amino acids. Germline lookup yields CDR1 SGHRS and CDR2 YFSETQ. V lost 1 base and J lost 4, with 15 bases in between. The whole variable domain, remainder taken from reference TRBV5-1 and TRBJ2-7, is KAGVTQTPRYLIKTRGQQVTLSCSPISGHRSVSWYQQTPGQGLQFLFEYFSETQRNKGNFPGRFSGRQFSNSRSEMNVSTLELGDSALYLCASSLRGGQSYEQYFGPGTRLTVT.

The chain carries TRBV15 and TRBJ2-3, with 11 bases matching TRBD2. Germline CDR1 LNHNV, CDR2 YYDKDF (reference sequence). V was pared by 0 bases and J by 1 base, with 0 bases of the junction left unmatched. The length of the CDR3 is 16 residues. CDR3 sequence (DNA): TGTGCCACCAGCAGAGATAGCGGGGGGGGCACAGATACGCAGTATTTT. Its protein is CATSRDSGGGTDTQYF.

The chain recombines TRBV19 with TRBJ1-3; the D is unclear. The germline gives CDR1 LNHDA, CDR2 SQIVND (reference sequence). This CDR3 has 16 residues. Trimming removed 6 bases from V and 0 bases from J, with 15 bases in between. The CDR3 DNA reads TGTGCCAGTAGGGTCCATCCGTCGAACTCTGGAAACACCATATATTTT. This translates into CASRVHPSNSGNTIYF.